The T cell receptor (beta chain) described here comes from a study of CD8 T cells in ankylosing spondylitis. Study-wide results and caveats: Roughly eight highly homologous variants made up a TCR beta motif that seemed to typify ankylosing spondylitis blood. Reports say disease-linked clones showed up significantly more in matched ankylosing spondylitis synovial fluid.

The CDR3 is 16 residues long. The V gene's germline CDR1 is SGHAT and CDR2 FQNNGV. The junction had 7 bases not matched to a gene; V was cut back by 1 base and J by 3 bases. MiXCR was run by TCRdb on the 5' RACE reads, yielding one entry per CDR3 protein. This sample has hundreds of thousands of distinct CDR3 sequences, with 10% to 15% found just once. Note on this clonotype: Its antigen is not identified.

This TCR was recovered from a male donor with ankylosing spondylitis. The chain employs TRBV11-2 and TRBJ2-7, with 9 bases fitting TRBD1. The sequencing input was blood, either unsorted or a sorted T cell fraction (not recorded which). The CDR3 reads CASSLGGGTGIYEQYF. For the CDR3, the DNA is TGTGCCAGCAGCTTAGGGGGCGGGACAGGGATCTACGAGCAGTACTTC.